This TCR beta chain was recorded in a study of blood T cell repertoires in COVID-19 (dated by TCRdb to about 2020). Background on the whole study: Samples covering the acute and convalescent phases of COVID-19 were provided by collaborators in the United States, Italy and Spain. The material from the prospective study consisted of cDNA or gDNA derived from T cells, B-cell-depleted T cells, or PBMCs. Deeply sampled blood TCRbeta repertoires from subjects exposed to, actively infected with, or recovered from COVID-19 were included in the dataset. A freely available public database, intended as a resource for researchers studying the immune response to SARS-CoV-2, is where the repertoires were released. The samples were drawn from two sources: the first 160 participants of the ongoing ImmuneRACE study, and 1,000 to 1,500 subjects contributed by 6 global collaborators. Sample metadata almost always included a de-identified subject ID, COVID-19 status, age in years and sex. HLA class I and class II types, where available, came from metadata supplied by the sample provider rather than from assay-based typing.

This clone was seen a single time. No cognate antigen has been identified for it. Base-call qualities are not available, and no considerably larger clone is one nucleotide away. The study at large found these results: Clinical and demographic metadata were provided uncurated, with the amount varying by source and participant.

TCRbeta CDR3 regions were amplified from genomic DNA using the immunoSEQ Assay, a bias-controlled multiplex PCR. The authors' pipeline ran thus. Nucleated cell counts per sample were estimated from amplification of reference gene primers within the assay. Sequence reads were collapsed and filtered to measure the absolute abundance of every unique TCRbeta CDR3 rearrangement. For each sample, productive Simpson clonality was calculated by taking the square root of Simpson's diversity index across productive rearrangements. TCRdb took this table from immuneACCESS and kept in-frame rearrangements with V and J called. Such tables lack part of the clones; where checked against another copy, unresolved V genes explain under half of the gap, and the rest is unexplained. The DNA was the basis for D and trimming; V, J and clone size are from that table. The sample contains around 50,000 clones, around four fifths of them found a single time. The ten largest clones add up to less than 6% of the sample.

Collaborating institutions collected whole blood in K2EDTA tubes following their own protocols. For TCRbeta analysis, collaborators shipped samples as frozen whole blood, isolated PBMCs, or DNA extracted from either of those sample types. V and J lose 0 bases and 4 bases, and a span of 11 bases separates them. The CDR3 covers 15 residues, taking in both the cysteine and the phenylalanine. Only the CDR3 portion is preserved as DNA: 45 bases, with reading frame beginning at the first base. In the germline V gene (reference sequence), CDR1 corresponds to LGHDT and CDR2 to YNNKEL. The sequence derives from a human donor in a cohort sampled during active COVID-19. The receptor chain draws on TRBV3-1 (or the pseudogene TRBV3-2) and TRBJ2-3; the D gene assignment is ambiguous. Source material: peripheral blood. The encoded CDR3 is CASSQDGTPSDTQYF. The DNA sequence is TGTGCCAGCAGCCAAGATGGCACACCCTCAGATACGCAGTATTTT.